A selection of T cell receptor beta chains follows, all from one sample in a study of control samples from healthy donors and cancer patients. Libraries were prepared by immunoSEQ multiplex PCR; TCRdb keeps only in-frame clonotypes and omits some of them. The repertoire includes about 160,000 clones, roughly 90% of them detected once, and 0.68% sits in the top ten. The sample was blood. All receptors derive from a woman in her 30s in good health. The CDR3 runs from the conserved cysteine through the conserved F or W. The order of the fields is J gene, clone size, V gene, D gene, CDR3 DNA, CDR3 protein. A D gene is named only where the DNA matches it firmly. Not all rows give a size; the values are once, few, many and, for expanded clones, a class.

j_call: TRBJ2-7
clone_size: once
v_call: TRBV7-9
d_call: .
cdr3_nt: TGTGCCAGCAGCTTATCCGAGCAGTACTTC
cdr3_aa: CASSLSEQYF

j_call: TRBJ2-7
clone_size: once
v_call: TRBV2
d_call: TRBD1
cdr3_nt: TGTGCCAGCAGTGAAGAGGGGGACAGGGTCCACGAGCAGTACTTC
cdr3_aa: CASSEEGDRVHEQYF

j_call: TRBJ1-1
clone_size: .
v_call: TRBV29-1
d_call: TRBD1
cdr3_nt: TGCAGCGTTCGGGACAGGATGAACACTGAAGCTTTCTTT
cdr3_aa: CSVRDRMNTEAFF

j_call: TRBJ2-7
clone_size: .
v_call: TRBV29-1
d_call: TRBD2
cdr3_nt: TGCAGCGTTGATCTAGCGGGATCCTACGAGCAGTACTTC
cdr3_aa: CSVDLAGSYEQYF

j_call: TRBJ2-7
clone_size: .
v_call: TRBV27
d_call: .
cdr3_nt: TGTGCCAGCAGTCCCACGGGACTTCTTTACGAGCAGTACTTC
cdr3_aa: CASSPTGLLYEQYF

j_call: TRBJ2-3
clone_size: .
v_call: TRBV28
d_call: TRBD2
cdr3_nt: TGTGCCAGCGGGCCGACTAGCGGTAGACCGGATACGCAGTATTTT
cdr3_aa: CASGPTSGRPDTQYF

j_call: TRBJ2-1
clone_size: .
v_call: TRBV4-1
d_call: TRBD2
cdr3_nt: TGCGCCAGCAGCCACCGACTAGCGGACAATGAGCAGTTCTTC
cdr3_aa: CASSHRLADNEQFF

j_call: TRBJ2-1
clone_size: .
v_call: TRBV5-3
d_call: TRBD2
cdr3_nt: TGTGCCAGAAGTCCCCGTTGGGGAAAGACTAGCGGGCGCTCCTACAATGAGCAGTTCTTC
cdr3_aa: CARSPRWGKTSGRSYNEQFF

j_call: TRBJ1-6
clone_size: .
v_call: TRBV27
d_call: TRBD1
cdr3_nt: TGTGCCAGCAGTGCGTCACAGGGGGCGCGAGGATCACCCCTCCACTTT
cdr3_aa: CASSASQGARGSPLHF

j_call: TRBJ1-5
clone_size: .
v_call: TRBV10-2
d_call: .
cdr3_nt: TGCGCCAGCAGTGGAGGGGATAGCAATCAGCCCCAGCATTTT
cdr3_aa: CASSGGDSNQPQHF

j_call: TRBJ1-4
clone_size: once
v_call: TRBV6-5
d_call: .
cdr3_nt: TGTGGCCTGAGCCAGGGGCGCGGTGAAAAACTGTTTTTT
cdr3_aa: CGLSQGRGEKLFF

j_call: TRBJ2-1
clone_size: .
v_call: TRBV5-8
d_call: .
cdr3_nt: TGTGCCAGCAGCATTGAACAGGGCAGCTCCTACAATGAGCAGTTCTTC
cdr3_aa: CASSIEQGSSYNEQFF

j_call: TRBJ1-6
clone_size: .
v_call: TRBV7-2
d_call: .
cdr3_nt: TGTGCCAGCAGGGGGGGGAGGGCAGATAATTCACCCCTCCACTTT
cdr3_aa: CASRGGRADNSPLHF

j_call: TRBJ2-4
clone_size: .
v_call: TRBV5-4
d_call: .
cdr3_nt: TGTGCCAGCAGCCAAGGGGGGGCCAAAAACATTCAGTACTTC
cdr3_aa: CASSQGGAKNIQYF

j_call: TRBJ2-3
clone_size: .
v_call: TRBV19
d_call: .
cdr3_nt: TGTGCCAGTAGTGCGGAATACACAGATACGCAGTATTTT
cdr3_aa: CASSAEYTDTQYF

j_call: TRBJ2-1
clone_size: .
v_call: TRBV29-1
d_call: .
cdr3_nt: TGCAGCGTTGAACCGACTACTAACAATGAGCAGTTCTTC
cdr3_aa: CSVEPTTNNEQFF

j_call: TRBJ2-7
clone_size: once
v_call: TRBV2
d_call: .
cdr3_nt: TGTGCCAGCAGTGCGTTAGGGGACCAGTACGAGCAGTACTTC
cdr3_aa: CASSALGDQYEQYF

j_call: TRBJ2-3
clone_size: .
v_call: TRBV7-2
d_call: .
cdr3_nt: TGTGCCAGCAGCAGGAGACAGTCTAGCACAGATACGCAGTATTTT
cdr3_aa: CASSRRQSSTDTQYF

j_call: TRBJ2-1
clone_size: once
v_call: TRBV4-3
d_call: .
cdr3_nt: TGCGCCAGCAGCCACCCAGGGAACAATGAGCAGTTCTTC
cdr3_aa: CASSHPGNNEQFF

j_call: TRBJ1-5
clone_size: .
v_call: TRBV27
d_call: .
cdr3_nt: TGTGCCAGCAGTTTAAACAGCTTCAATCAGCCCCAGCATTTT
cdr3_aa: CASSLNSFNQPQHF

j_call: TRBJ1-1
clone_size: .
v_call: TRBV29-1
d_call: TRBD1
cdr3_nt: TGCAGCGTTGAAGACCGGGACAGGGGATTAAACACTGAAGCTTTCTTT
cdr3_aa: CSVEDRDRGLNTEAFF

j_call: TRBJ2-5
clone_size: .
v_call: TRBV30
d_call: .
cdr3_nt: TGTGCCTGGAGTGGGATATGGGAGACCCAGTACTTC
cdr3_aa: CAWSGIWETQYF

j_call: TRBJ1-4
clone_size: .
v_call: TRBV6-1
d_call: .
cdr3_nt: TGTGCCAGCAGTGAATACCAGTCAACTAATGAAAAACTGTTTTTT
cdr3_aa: CASSEYQSTNEKLFF

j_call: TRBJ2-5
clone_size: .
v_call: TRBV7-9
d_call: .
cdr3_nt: TGTGCCAGCAGCTTAGTAGCCGGGACTGAAGAGACCCAGTACTTC
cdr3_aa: CASSLVAGTEETQYF

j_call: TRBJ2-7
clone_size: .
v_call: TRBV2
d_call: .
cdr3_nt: TGTGCCAGCAGTGAGGAGGAATTGACAGGACCCGAGCAGTACTTC
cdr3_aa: CASSEEELTGPEQYF

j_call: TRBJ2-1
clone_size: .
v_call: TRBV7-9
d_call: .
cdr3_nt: TGTGCCAGCAGTCTCGACGGGCCCAATGAGCAGTTCTTC
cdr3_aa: CASSLDGPNEQFF

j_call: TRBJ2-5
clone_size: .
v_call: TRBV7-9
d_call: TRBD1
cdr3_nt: TGTGCCAGCAGCCACCGGGACAGGGGAGGGTGGCAGACCCAGTACTTC
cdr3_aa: CASSHRDRGGWQTQYF

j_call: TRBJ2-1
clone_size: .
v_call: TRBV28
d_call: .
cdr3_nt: TGTGCCAGCAGTCCCATCCTAATCGGAGGCGCCTACAATGAGCAGTTCTTC
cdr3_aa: CASSPILIGGAYNEQFF

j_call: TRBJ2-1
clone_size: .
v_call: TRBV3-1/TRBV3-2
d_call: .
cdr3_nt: TGTGCCAGCAGCCAGCAACTAGGCAATGAGCAGTTCTTC
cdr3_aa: CASSQQLGNEQFF

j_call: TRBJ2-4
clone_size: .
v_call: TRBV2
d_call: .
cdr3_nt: TGTGCCAGCAGTGAGGCCAGGGAAAGGGACATTCAGTACTTC
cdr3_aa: CASSEARERDIQYF

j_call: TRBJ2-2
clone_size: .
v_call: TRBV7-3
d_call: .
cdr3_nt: TGTGCCAGCAGCTTAGAGGGCGGGAACACCGGGGAGCTGTTTTTT
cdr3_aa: CASSLEGGNTGELFF

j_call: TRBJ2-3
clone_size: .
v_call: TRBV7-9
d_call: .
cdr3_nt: TGTGCCAGCAGCCCCAGGGTTGACACAGATACGCAGTATTTT
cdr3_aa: CASSPRVDTDTQYF

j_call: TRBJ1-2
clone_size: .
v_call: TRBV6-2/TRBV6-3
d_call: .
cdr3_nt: TGTGCCAGCAGTTACTCGGACCTAAAACAGGGTGGCTATGGCTACACCTTC
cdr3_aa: CASSYSDLKQGGYGYTF

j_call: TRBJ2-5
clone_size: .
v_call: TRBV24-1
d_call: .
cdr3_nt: TGTGCCACCAGTGACCGCCGCCACAACTTAGAGACCCAGTACTTC
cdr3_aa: CATSDRRHNLETQYF

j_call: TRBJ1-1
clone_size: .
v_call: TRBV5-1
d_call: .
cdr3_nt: TGCGCCAGCAGCTCAGGGACACCAGAAGCTTTCTTT
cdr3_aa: CASSSGTPEAFF

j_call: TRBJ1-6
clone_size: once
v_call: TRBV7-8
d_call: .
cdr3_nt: TGTGCCAGCAGCTCGAGGGCTCAGATCTATAATTCACCCCTCCACTTT
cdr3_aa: CASSSRAQIYNSPLHF

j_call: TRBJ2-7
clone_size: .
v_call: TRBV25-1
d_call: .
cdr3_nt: TGTGCCAGCAGGGAAACCTACGAGCAGTACTTC
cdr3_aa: CASRETYEQYF

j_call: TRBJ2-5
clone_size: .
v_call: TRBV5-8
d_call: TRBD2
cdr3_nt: TGTGCCAGCAGAAACCAGCGGGAGGGCCTATTAGGGTACCAAGAGACCCAGTACTTC
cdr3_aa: CASRNQREGLLGYQETQYF

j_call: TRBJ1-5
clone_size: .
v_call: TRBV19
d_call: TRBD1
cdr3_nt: TGTGCCAGTAGTACCCGGGGGACAGGGGATCAGCCCCAGCATTTT
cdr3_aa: CASSTRGTGDQPQHF

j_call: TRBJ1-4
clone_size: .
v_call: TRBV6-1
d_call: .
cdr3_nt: TGTGCCAGCAGTGAAGCAGGAACCGGGGCGGAAAAACTGTTTTTT
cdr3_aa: CASSEAGTGAEKLFF

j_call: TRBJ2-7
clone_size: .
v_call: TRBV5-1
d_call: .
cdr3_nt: TGCGCCAGCAGCTTGGGGGGCAGTTATACCTACGAGCAGTACTTC
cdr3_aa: CASSLGGSYTYEQYF

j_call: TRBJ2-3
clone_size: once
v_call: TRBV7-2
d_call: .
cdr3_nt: TGTGCCAGCAGCTCAACCGATACGCAGTATTTT
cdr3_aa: CASSSTDTQYF

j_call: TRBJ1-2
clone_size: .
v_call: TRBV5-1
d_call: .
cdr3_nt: TGCGCCAGCAGCTTGTGGGACGGGAGCGAGGGCTACACCTTC
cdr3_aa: CASSLWDGSEGYTF

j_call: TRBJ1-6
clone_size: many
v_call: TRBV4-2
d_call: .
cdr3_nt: TGTGCCAGCAGCCAAGAACAGGAGAATTCACCCCTCCACTTT
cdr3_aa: CASSQEQENSPLHF

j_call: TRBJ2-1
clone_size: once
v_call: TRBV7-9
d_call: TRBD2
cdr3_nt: TGTGCCAGCAGCCCTGGGGTGAGGGAAGCGGGAGTGAGAAATGAGCAGTTCTTC
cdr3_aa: CASSPGVREAGVRNEQFF

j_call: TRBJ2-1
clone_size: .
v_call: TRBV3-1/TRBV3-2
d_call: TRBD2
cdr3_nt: TGTGCCAGCAGCCAAGGAGCGGGGGGGGCCTACAATGAGCAGTTCTTC
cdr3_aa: CASSQGAGGAYNEQFF

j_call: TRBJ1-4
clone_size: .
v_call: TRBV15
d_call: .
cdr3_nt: TGTGCCACCAGCAGAGACGGTCGAAATGAAAAACTGTTTTTT
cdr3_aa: CATSRDGRNEKLFF

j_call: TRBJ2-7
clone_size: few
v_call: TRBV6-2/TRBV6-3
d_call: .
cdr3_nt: TGTGCCAGCAGTTACGAGGGGTCGAGCTCCTACGAGCAGTACTTC
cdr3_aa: CASSYEGSSSYEQYF

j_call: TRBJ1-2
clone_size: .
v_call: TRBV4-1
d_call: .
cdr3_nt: TGCGCCAGCAGCCAAGAGAACAGAAGGGGCTACACCTTC
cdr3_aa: CASSQENRRGYTF

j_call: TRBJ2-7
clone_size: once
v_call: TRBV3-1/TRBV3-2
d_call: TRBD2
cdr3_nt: TGTGCCAGCAGCCAAGCCCCCCAGCGGGAGGTTCAGGCCGAGCAGTACTTC
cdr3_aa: CASSQAPQREVQAEQYF

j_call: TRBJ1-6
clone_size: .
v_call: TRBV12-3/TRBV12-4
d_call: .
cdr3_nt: TGTGCCACCTCGACAGGCTATAATTCACCCCTCCACTTT
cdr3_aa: CATSTGYNSPLHF

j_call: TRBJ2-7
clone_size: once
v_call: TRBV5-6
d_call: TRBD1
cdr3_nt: TGTGCCAGCAGCTACGGACAGGGGGCCGACGAGCAGTACTTC
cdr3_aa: CASSYGQGADEQYF